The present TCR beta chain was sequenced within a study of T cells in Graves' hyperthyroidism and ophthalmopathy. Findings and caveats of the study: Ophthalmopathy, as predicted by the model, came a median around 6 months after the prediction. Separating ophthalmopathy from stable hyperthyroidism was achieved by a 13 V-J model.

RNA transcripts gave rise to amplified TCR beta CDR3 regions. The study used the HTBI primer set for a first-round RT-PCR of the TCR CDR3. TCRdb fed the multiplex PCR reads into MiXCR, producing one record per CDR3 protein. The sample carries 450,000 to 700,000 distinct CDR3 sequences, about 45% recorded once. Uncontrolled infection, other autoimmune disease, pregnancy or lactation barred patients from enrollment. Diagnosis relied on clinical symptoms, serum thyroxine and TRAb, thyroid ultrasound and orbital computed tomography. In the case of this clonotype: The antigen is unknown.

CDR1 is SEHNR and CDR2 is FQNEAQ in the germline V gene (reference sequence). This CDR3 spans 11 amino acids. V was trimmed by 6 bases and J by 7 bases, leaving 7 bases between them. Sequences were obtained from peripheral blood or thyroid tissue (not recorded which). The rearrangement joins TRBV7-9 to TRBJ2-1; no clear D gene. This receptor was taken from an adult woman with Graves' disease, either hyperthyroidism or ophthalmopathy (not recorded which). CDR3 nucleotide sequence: TGTGCCAGCAGTCAGAGGAATGAGCAGTTCTTC. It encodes CASSQRNEQFF.